Listed here is a single T cell receptor beta chain. PCR involved 60 Vbeta and 13 Jbeta primers. Measured with immunoSEQ multiplex PCR; TCRdb has only the in-frame clones, and not every one. Of roughly 180,000 clones listed, 75% to 85% are singletons. This specimen belongs to a study of cytomegalovirus exposure and HLA in healthy donors. The germline gives CDR1 SEHNR, CDR2 FQNEAQ (reference sequence). Trimming took 6 bases from V and 4 from J; bases not matched to a gene: 14. CDR3 length equals 17 residues. This chain uses TRBV7-9 with TRBJ2-7, with TRBD2 matching 11 bases. The sample comprised PBMCs. The source of this sequence is a female donor in good health and CMV-seronegative. CDR3 nucleotide sequence: TGTGCCAGCAGTCCACCCCGACTAGCGGGGCGCGAGTACGAGCAGTACTTC. It translates to CASSPPRLAGREYEQYF.